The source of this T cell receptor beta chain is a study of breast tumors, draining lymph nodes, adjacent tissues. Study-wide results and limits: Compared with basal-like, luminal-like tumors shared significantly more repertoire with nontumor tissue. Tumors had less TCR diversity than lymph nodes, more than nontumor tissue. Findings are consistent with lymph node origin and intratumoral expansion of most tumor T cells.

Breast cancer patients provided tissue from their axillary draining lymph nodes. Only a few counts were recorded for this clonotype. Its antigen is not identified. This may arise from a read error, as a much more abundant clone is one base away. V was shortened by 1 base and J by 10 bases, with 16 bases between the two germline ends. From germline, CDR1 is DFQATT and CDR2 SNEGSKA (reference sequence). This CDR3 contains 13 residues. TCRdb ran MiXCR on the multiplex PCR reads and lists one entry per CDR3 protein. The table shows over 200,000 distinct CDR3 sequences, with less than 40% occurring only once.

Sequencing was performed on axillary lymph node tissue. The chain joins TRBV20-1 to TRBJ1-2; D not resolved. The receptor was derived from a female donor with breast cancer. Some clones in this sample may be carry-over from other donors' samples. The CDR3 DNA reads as TGCAGTGCTAGAGTTACAGCGTTTGATGCCTACACCTTC. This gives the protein CSARVTAFDAYTF.